The sequence of this T cell receptor beta chain was determined in a study of blood T cell repertoires in COVID-19. For the study at large: Specimens from acute and convalescent COVID-19 originated in the United States, Italy and Spain.

As originally analysed: Amplified reference gene primers provided the basis for estimating nucleated cell counts. TCRdb's table, derived via immunoSEQ multiplex PCR, lists solely in-frame clones and lacks some. The D gene and trimming were derived from the DNA, and the V and J assignments and clone size from that table. The sample has roughly 28,000 clones; 82% are singletons. Germline loops: CDR1 SQVTM, CDR2 ANQGSEA. Deletions cut 8 bases from V and 0 bases from J, with 23 bases between. This CDR3 region has 17 residues. Sequenced sample: peripheral blood. The clonotype was recovered from a man older than 75 with active or convalescent COVID-19. This chain joins TRBV29-1 and TRBJ1-5; no clear D gene. Here the CDR3 DNA reads TGCAGCCCACCGCGGGGTGACGACCTCAATAGCAATCAGCCCCAGCATTTT. Translated: CSPPRGDDLNSNQPQHF.